A single sample gave rise to the 24 T cell receptor beta chains below, sequenced in a study of blood T cell repertoires in COVID-19. Profiled with immunoSEQ multiplex PCR; TCRdb holds only in-frame clones, not every one. This sample has about 130,000 clones, with 85% found just once. Material for sequencing was peripheral blood. All receptors come from an elderly man with active or convalescent COVID-19.

This rearrangement joins TRBV10-3 to TRBJ2-3; 10 bases line up with TRBD2. CDR1 and CDR2 (germline): ENHRY, SYGVKD. This CDR3 is built from 16 residues. V gave up 0 bases and J gave up 6 bases; unmatched junction bases: 6. This CDR3 reads CAISESAGGRLDTQYF. DNA of the CDR3: TGTGCCATCAGTGAGTCAGCGGGGGGGCGGCTCGATACGCAGTATTTT.

A few counts support this clone. DNA of the CDR3: TGTGCCAGCAGCCTACGGGAGTACATCGGGGAGCTGTTTTTT. Translating gives CASSLREYIGELFF. The chain joins TRBV9 to TRBJ2-2, with a weak D call TRBD2 (6 bases). Trimming took off 4 bases at V and 7 bases at J, with 14 bases between the two ends. The CDR3 is 14 residues long. Looked up from germline, CDR1 is SGDLS and CDR2 is YYNGEE. Using reference TRBV9 and TRBJ2-2 for the parts outside the CDR3, the full variable domain is DSGVTQTPKHLITATGQRVTLRCSPRSGDLSVYWYQQSLDQGLQFLIQYYNGEERAKGNILERFSAQQFPDLHSELNLSSLELGDSALYFCASSLREYIGELFFGEGSRLTVL.

This clone appeared once. The V call is TRBV5-1, the J call TRBJ1-1; maybe TRBD1 (5 bases). The germline gives CDR1 SGHRS, CDR2 YFSETQ. V was pared by 1 base and J by 6 bases, with 22 bases between. There are 17 residues in the CDR3. The CDR3 protein is CASSLTATVGGAAEAFF. The CDR3 DNA sequence: TGCGCCAGCAGCTTGACAGCGACGGTTGGAGGGGCCGCTGAAGCTTTCTTT.

V and J are TRBV5-1 and TRBJ2-5; 9 positions agree with TRBD1. CDR1 SGHRS and CDR2 YFSETQ come from the germline V gene. V lost 0 bases, J lost 5 bases, and 5 bases stayed unmatched. The CDR3 is 15 amino acids. CDR3 residues: CASSLAGTGRETQYF. In DNA, the CDR3 is TGCGCCAGCAGCTTGGCCGGGACAGGGCGGGAGACCCAGTACTTC.

V is TRBV13 and J is TRBJ1-6, with D possibly being TRBD1 (6 bases). Per the germline V gene, CDR1 is PRHDT and CDR2 is FYEKMQ (reference sequence). The CDR3 is 17 amino acids. Trimming stripped 5 bases from V and 0 bases from J, with 14 bases between. Here the CDR3 DNA reads TGTGCCAGCAGCAAGGACAGTAAACGCTCCTATAATTCACCCCTCCACTTT. Amino acids: CASSKDSKRSYNSPLHF. Full variable domain (rest looked up from reference TRBV13 and TRBJ1-6): AAGVIQSPRHLIKEKRETATLKCYPIPRHDTVYWYQQGPGQDPQFLISFYEKMQSDKGSIPDRFSAQQFSDYHSELNMSSLELGDSALYFCASSKDSKRSYNSPLHFGNGTRLTVT.

The genes are TRBV7-7 and TRBJ2-5; 9 bases agree with TRBD1. The length of the CDR3 is 15 residues. The ends lost 3 bases at V and 4 bases at J; junction bases unmatched: 6. Germline-derived CDR1 and CDR2 are SSHAT and FNYEAQ (reference sequence). The CDR3 protein is CASSLGQGATETQYF. Written as DNA, the CDR3 is TGTGCCAGCAGCTTGGGACAGGGTGCGACAGAGACCCAGTACTTC. The full variable domain, its missing parts supplied by reference TRBV7-7 and TRBJ2-5, is GAGVSQSPRYKVTKRGQDVTLRCDPISSHATLYWYQQALGQGPEFLTYFNYEAQPDKSGLPSDRFSAERPEGSISTLTIQRTEQRDSAMYRCASSLGQGATETQYFGPGTRLLVL.

The CDR3 reads CASSQDRQGNQPQHF. CDR3 coding DNA: TGCGCCAGCAGCCAAGATCGCCAGGGCAATCAGCCCCAGCATTTT. The V and J genes are TRBV4-3 and TRBJ1-5; no clear D. V lost 0 bases and J lost 2, with 8 bases in between. The V gene's germline CDR1 is LGHNA and CDR2 YSLEER. The CDR3 totals 15 residues.

The J gene is TRBJ2-7, the V gene TRBV15, with 8 bases lining up with TRBD2. J was trimmed by 0 bases and V by 2 bases; bases with no gene match: 0. Germline V gene sequence: CDR1 LNHNV, CDR2 YYDKDF (reference sequence). The CDR3 covers 14 residues. In DNA, the CDR3 is TGTGCCACCAGCAGAAGCGGGAGCTCCTACGAGCAGTACTTC. This encodes CATSRSGSSYEQYF.

This clone has ten or more counts. The gene calls are TRBV7-6 and TRBJ2-3; TRBD2 matches 10 bases. Per the germline V gene, CDR1 is SGHVS and CDR2 is FNYEAQ. J was trimmed by 6 bases and V by 1 base; bases with no gene match: 4. The CDR3 contains 15 residues. CDR3 sequence: CASSLVSGGADTQYF. For the CDR3, the DNA is TGTGCCAGCAGCTTAGTAAGCGGGGGGGCTGATACGCAGTATTTT.

The chain links TRBV28 to TRBJ1-5; 11 bases map to TRBD1. Germline V CDR1 and CDR2: MDHEN, SYDVKM. The CDR3 runs to 17 residues. Losses at the gene ends were 3 bases for V and 2 bases for J; bases not matched to a gene: 6. The CDR3: CASSLGQGEFGNQPQHF. CDR3 DNA sequence: TGTGCCAGCAGTTTGGGACAGGGGGAATTCGGCAATCAGCCCCAGCATTTT.

V gene TRBV2 combines with J gene TRBJ2-1; D is unclear. Germline CDR1 and CDR2: SNHLY and FYNNEI. Trimming took 6 bases from V and 0 from J, leaving 12 bases between them. This CDR3 has 15 amino acids. The CDR3 is CASSEIPGSYNEQFF. The CDR3 coding sequence is TGTGCCAGCAGCGAGATACCTGGCTCCTACAATGAGCAGTTCTTC.

V usage is TRBV27 and J usage is TRBJ2-2; TRBD2 might be the D (6 bases). The CDR3 consists of 15 residues. CDR1 and CDR2 (germline): MNHEY, SMNVEV (reference sequence). Trimming left V 3 bases short and J 6 bases short, with 14 bases between. The DNA of the CDR3 is TGTGCCAGCAGTTTCGGCCTACCGGGGGCCGGGGAGCTGTTTTTT. Translated, it gives CASSFGLPGAGELFF.

The chain is built from TRBV6-5 and TRBJ1-6, with TRBD1 matching over 7 bases. CDR1 and CDR2 from the germline V gene are MNHEY and SVGAGI. V shed 5 bases, J shed 8 bases, and the junction held 6 bases outside the gene matches. This CDR3 is built from 14 residues. The CDR3 region has the DNA TGTGCCAGCAGTCCCGGGACAGATTATTCACCCCTCCACTTT. Protein: CASSPGTDYSPLHF.

This clone appeared a single time. This sequence joins TRBV9 and TRBJ1-4; D call uncertain. In germline, CDR1 is SGDLS, CDR2 YYNGEE. Trimming took off 3 bases at V and 7 bases at J, with 13 bases between the two ends. The CDR3 runs to 14 residues. DNA for the CDR3: TGTGCCAGCAGCGCCTCGGCGGGTGGTGAAAAACTGTTTTTT. It is translated as CASSASAGGEKLFF.

This clone showed up just a few times. The chain links TRBV3-1 (or the pseudogene TRBV3-2) to TRBJ1-2; TRBD1 agrees at 7 bases. Germline-derived CDR1 and CDR2 are LGHDT and YNNKEL (reference sequence). This CDR3 has 11 amino acids. V was pared by 6 bases and J by 10 bases, with 5 bases of the junction left unmatched. CDR3 nucleotide sequence: TGTGCCAGCAGTTATGGACAGGACTACACCTTC. This sequence encodes CASSYGQDYTF.

The genes are TRBV7-2 and TRBJ2-3; 8 bases align to TRBD2. Germline values: CDR1 SGHTA, CDR2 FQGNSA. V gave up 7 bases and J gave up 2 bases; unmatched junction bases: 5. There are 14 residues in the CDR3. The CDR3 loop is CASKAGGFTDTQYF. The CDR3 DNA follows: TGTGCCAGCAAGGCGGGGGGATTCACAGATACGCAGTATTTT.

The chain has TRBV6-5 and TRBJ2-5, with 11 bases lining up with TRBD1. CDR3 size: 14 residues. V was clipped by 5 bases and J by 9 bases; unmatched bases: 8. The germline gives CDR1 MNHEY, CDR2 SVGAGI. CDR3 amino acids: CASSTGQGARAQYF. CDR3 bases: TGTGCCAGCAGTACAGGACAGGGGGCGCGGGCCCAGTACTTC.

The chain recombines TRBV5-6 with TRBJ1-2, with 7 positions matching TRBD1. The V gene's germline CDR1 is SGHDT and CDR2 YYEEEE. With V trimmed by 2 bases and J by 4 bases, 2 bases remained unmatched. The CDR3 has 13 residues. CDR3 nucleotide sequence: TGTGCCAGCAGCTTAGGGGGCCGCTATGGCTACACCTTC. This translates into CASSLGGRYGYTF.

This chain uses TRBV9 with TRBJ1-1; D remains unclear. Trimming cost V 0 bases and J 5 bases, with 8 bases left between them. The CDR3 is 13 residues long. CDR1 and CDR2 from the germline V gene are SGDLS and YYNGEE. For the CDR3, the DNA is TGTGCCAGCAGCGTAGAACCGGGTACTGAAGCTTTCTTT. Its translation: CASSVEPGTEAFF.

V and J are TRBV6-6 and TRBJ2-1; 8 nucleotides line up with TRBD2. Trimming removed 0 bases from V and 3 bases from J; junction bases left unmatched: 1. This CDR3 contains 15 residues. Germline values: CDR1 MNHNY, CDR2 SVGAGI (reference sequence). This chain's CDR3 is CASSYSSGVYNEQFF. CDR3 bases: TGTGCCAGCAGTTACTCTAGCGGGGTCTACAATGAGCAGTTCTTC.

This clone appeared a few times. The rearrangement joins TRBV5-1 to TRBJ2-1, with D tentatively TRBD1 (6 bases). V lost 2 bases, J lost 0 bases, and 21 bases lay in between. This CDR3 spans 19 amino acids. The V gene's germline CDR1 is SGHRS and CDR2 YFSETQ. The DNA of the CDR3 is TGCGCCAGCAGCTTCGGGATTACAGGGAGAACTAGCTCCTACAATGAGCAGTTCTTC. Amino acids: CASSFGITGRTSSYNEQFF. Using reference TRBV5-1 and TRBJ2-1 for the parts outside the CDR3, the full variable domain is KAGVTQTPRYLIKTRGQQVTLSCSPISGHRSVSWYQQTPGQGLQFLFEYFSETQRNKGNFPGRFSGRQFSNSRSEMNVSTLELGDSALYLCASSFGITGRTSSYNEQFFGPGTRLTVL.

This sequence joins TRBV24-1 and TRBJ1-1; no reliable D call. The CDR3 length is 13 residues. Germline V CDR1 and CDR2: KGHDR, SFDVKD. Trimming stripped 3 bases from V and 6 bases from J, with 10 bases between. CDR3 nucleotides: TGTGCCACCAGTGATCCTTTACTGGCTGAAGCTTTCTTT. Its protein is CATSDPLLAEAFF.

V gene TRBV5-1 combines with J gene TRBJ1-2; D is unclear. V gave up 4 bases and J gave up 4 bases, with 14 bases separating them. Germline assignment: CDR1 SGHRS and CDR2 YFSETQ. The CDR3 sequence is 14 residues long. The CDR3 region is CASSDTRPPYGYTF. CDR3 DNA sequence: TGCGCCAGCAGCGACACACGGCCGCCCTATGGCTACACCTTC.

This clone was seen a few times. This chain uses TRBV6-5 with TRBJ2-7, with D perhaps matching TRBD1 (6 bases). This CDR3 has 15 amino acids. The germline V and J ends were trimmed by 5 bases and 3 bases, with 17 bases remaining between them. Germline CDR1 MNHEY, CDR2 SVGAGI. CDR3 sequence (DNA): TGTGCCAGCAGTCGGGAACAGGGTCCGCTCTACGAGCAGTACTTC. It translates to CASSREQGPLYEQYF.